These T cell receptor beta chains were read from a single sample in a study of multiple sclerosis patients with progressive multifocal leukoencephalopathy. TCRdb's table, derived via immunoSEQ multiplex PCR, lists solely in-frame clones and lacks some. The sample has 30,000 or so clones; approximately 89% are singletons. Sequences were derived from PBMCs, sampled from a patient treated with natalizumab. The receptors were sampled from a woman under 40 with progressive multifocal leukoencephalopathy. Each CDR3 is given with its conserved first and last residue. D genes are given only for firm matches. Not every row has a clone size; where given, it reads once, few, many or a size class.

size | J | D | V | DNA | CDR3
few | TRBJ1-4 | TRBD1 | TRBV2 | TGTGCCAGCAGTGACAGGGGGCGTAATGAAAAACTGTTTTTT | CASSDRGRNEKLFF
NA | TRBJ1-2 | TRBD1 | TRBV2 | TGTGCCAGCAGTCCTATACAGGGGGCAGGCTACACCTTC | CASSPIQGAGYTF
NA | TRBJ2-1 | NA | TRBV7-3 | TGTGCCAGCAGCTCGCAGGGCCCCCGGGACTACAATGAGCAGTTCTTC | CASSSQGPRDYNEQFF
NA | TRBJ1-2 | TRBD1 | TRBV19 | TGTGCCAGTAGTCCTTCTGGGACAGGGGGCCATGGCTACACCTTC | CASSPSGTGGHGYTF
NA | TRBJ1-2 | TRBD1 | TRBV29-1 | TGCAGCGTTGAGAAGCAGGGGGGACCATTGTACTATGGCTACACCTTC | CSVEKQGGPLYYGYTF
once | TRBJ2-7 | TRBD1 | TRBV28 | TGTGCCAGCAGCCTGGACAGGAGCGAGCAGTACTTC | CASSLDRSEQYF
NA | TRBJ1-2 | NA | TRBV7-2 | TGTGCCAGCAGCTTAGCGGGGTATGGCTACACCTTC | CASSLAGYGYTF
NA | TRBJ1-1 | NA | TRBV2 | TGTGCCAGCAGTGAAGCGGACAGACCGAACACTGAAGCTTTCTTT | CASSEADRPNTEAFF
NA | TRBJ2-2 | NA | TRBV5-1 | TGCGCCAGCAGCTTCTTAGCGACGGCGAACACCGGGGAGCTGTTTTTT | CASSFLATANTGELFF
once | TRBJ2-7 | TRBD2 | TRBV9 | TGTGCCAGCAGCGTAGGTCCTAGCGGGGATTACGAGCAGTACTTC | CASSVGPSGDYEQYF
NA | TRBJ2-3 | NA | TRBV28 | TGTGCCAGCAGTTCTTCCACAGGGACAGATACGCAGTATTTT | CASSSSTGTDTQYF
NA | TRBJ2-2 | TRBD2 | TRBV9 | TGTGCCAGCAGCGTAGGTAGCGGGGGGGCCCCGAACACCGGGGAGCTGTTTTTT | CASSVGSGGAPNTGELFF
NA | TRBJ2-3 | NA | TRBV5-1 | TGCGCCAGCAGCTTTGAAAATCCTAGCACAGATACGCAGTATTTT | CASSFENPSTDTQYF
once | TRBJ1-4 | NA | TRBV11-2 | TGTGCCAGCAGCCCTAGCGAGGGAAGTGAAAAACTGTTTTTT | CASSPSEGSEKLFF
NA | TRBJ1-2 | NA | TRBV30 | TGTGCCTGGAGTGTACAGCTAAACTATGGCTACACCTTC | CAWSVQLNYGYTF
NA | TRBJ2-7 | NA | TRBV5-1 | TGCGCCAGCAGCTTGGCCGGTTTCGGGGGCGAGCAGTACTTC | CASSLAGFGGEQYF
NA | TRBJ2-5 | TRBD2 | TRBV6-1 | TGTGCCAGCAGTGTTACGCCTAGCGGGGCCCAAGAGACCCAGTACTTC | CASSVTPSGAQETQYF
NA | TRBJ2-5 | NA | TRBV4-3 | TGCGCCAGCAGCCAAGCCCGGGGCCCCACGTGGGAGACCCAGTACTTC | CASSQARGPTWETQYF
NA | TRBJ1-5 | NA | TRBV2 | TGTGCCAGCAGTGAAGCGTCAGGGAATCAGCCCCAGCATTTT | CASSEASGNQPQHF
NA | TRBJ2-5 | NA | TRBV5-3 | TGTGCCAGCAGCTTGGCCGACGGAGAGACCCAGTACTTC | CASSLADGETQYF
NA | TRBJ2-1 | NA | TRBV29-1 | TGCAGCGCCGGGGGTAATGAGCAGTTCTTC | CSAGGNEQFF
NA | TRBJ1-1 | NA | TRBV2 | TGTGCCAGCAGTGATGAGGATTTCGGCACTGAAGCTTTCTTT | CASSDEDFGTEAFF
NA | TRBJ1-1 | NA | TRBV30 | TGTGCCTGGAGTGTACCGGACAGTGTGAACACTGAAGCTTTCTTT | CAWSVPDSVNTEAFF
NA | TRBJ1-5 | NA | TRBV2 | TGTGCCAGCAGTGCTGAAGGGGCTTTTGGCAATCAGCCCCAGCATTTT | CASSAEGAFGNQPQHF
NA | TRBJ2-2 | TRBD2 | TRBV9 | TGTGCCAGCGATCCCGGGAGGGGAACCGGGGAGCTGTTTTTT | CASDPGRGTGELFF
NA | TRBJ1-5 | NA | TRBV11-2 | TGTGCCAGCAGCTTAGATCAGCAGACCCGGTGGCCCCAGCATTTT | CASSLDQQTRWPQHF
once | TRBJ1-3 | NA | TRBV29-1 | TGCAGCGTTGAACTCTGGGGTCGGGACACCATATATTTT | CSVELWGRDTIYF
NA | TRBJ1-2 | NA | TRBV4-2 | TGTGCCAGCAGCCAAGATCGGCAGCTTCGCTATGGCTACACCTTC | CASSQDRQLRYGYTF
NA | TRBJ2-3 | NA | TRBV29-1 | TGCAGCGTTCGTACCACAGATACGCAGTATTTT | CSVRTTDTQYF
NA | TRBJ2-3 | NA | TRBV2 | TGTGCCAGCAGTGCAGGGACTCCAACAGATACGCAGTATTTT | CASSAGTPTDTQYF
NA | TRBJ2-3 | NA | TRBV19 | TGTGCCAGTAGTATATGGCCACAAGCAGATACGCAGTATTTT | CASSIWPQADTQYF
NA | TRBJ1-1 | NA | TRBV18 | TGTGCCAGCTCGTCCCGGATCCCGGCTGCTGAAGCTTTCTTT | CASSSRIPAAEAFF
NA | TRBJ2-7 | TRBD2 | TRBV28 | TGTGCCAGCAGTTTAGCGACTAGCGGGACAACCTACGAGCAGTACTTC | CASSLATSGTTYEQYF
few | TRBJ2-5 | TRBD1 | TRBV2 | TGTGCCAGCAGTGTAGACCAGGGGGAAGAGACCCAGTACTTC | CASSVDQGEETQYF
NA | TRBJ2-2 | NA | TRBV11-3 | TGTGCCAGCAGCCGGACAGTGAACACCGGGGAGCTGTTTTTT | CASSRTVNTGELFF
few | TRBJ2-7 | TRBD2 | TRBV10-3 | TGTGCCATCAGTGTGGAACGGGGGGCCTACGAGCAGTACTTC | CAISVERGAYEQYF
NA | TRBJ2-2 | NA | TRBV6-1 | TGTGCCAGCAGGAACTACGGGGAGGCCGGGGAGCTGTTTTTT | CASRNYGEAGELFF
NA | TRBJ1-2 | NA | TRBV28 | TGTGCCAGCAGGGGGGGGTCCAGGGATGGCTACACCTTC | CASRGGSRDGYTF
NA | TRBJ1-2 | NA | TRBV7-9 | TGTGCCAGCAGCCCCCCGGGATCAGGGGTCGAGGGCTACACCTTC | CASSPPGSGVEGYTF
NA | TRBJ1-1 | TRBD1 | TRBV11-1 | TGTGCCAGCAGCTTACGGAGGGGGCCGGGCACTGAAGCTTTCTTT | CASSLRRGPGTEAFF